A single sample gave rise to the 27 T cell receptor beta chains below, sequenced in a study of T cells expressing NK-cell markers. TCRdb reanalyzed the 5' RACE reads and collapses them to one entry per CDR3 protein, without DNA. The listing records some 460,000 distinct CDR3 sequences. The sequenced material came from blood T cells: a sorted CD56 or NKG2C T cell subset, CD4+ or CD8+ T cells, or bulk PBMC T cells (not recorded which). These receptors were obtained from a woman between 45 and 65 years old in good health.

The chain recombines TRBV2 with TRBJ2-5; TCRdb's D call of TRBD1 is untestable without DNA. The CDR3 totals 14 residues. From germline, CDR1 is SNHLY and CDR2 FYNNEI. CDR3 amino acids: CASRMDSPGETQYF.

The chain has TRBV25-1 and TRBJ2-7. The CDR3 contains 14 residues. CDR1 is MGHDK, CDR2 SYGVNS, per germline. This CDR3 reads CASSDLSASGEQYF.

This chain joins TRBV11-2 and TRBJ2-2; TCRdb proposes TRBD2, but this gene call is untestable without DNA. Looked up from germline, CDR1 is SGHAT and CDR2 is FQNNGV. The CDR3 totals 17 residues. The CDR3 sequence: CASSLTSGPPSTGELFF.

V and J are TRBV6-1 and TRBJ2-2; TCRdb selects TRBD2, and the lack of DNA leaves this call unchecked. The CDR3 covers 17 residues. The germline CDR1 and CDR2 sequences are MNHNS and SASEGT. This CDR3 reads CASTIEPGLASTGELFF.

The chain uses TRBV5-5 and TRBJ2-1; without DNA, the TCRdb call of TRBD1 cannot be checked. The CDR3 has 14 residues. The germline V gene has CDR1 SGHKS and CDR2 YYEKEE (reference sequence). The CDR3 here is CASSLQAGFHEQFF.

The CDR3 region is CATSDAGGGVLWSDEQFF. V is TRBV24-1 and J is TRBJ2-1; TCRdb selects TRBD1, and the lack of DNA leaves this call unchecked. CDR3 length: 18 residues. Germline V gene sequence: CDR1 KGHDR, CDR2 SFDVKD.

The gene calls are TRBV20-1 and TRBJ1-1. This CDR3 contains 14 residues. Germline CDR1 DFQATT, CDR2 SNEGSKA (reference sequence). The CDR3 sequence is CSARTVGMNTEAFF.

The chain is built from TRBV5-5 and TRBJ2-1; TCRdb names TRBD1, which stays unverified in the absence of DNA. Germline V gives CDR1 SGHKS, CDR2 YYEKEE (reference sequence). CDR3 length equals 13 residues. The CDR3 sequence is CASSRGWDNEQFF.

The rearrangement uses TRBV10-3 and TRBJ1-2. This CDR3 contains 15 residues. The germline gives CDR1 ENHRY, CDR2 SYGVKD. The chain's CDR3 is CAISEFPGANYGYTF.

V is TRBV19 and J is TRBJ1-2; TCRdb's D call, TRBD1, is unchecked because there is no DNA. This CDR3 spans 14 amino acids. CDR1 is LNHDA and CDR2 is SQIVND in the germline V gene (reference sequence). The CDR3 here is CASSTNTGGSGYTF.

V is TRBV5-1 and J is TRBJ2-1; TCRdb outputs TRBD2, but without DNA this stays unchecked. Germline V gives CDR1 SGHRS, CDR2 YFSETQ. The CDR3 spans 14 residues. The CDR3 sequence: CASSVTSVYNEQFF. The full variable domain, in which reference TRBV5-1 and TRBJ2-1 provide the parts outside the CDR3, is KAGVTQTPRYLIKTRGQQVTLSCSPISGHRSVSWYQQTPGQGLQFLFEYFSETQRNKGNFPGRFSGRQFSNSRSEMNVSTLELGDSALYLCASSVTSVYNEQFFGPGTRLTVL.

The chain uses TRBV29-1 and TRBJ2-3. CDR3 length equals 14 residues. Per germline, CDR1 SQVTM and CDR2 ANQGSEA. The CDR3 spells CSVEGLLDSDTQYF.

V and J are TRBV29-1 and TRBJ1-3. CDR1 SQVTM and CDR2 ANQGSEA come from the germline V gene. The CDR3 loop spans 13 amino acids. This chain's CDR3 is CSVSGNSGNTIYF. The full variable domain, in which reference TRBV29-1 and TRBJ1-3 provide the parts outside the CDR3, is SAVISQKPSRDICQRGTSLTIQCQVDSQVTMMFWYRQQPGQSLTLIATANQGSEATYESGFVIDKFPISRPNLTFSTLTVSNMSPEDSSIYLCSVSGNSGNTIYFGEGSWLTVV.

This rearrangement joins TRBV7-8 to TRBJ2-1; the TRBD2 assignment by TCRdb is unverifiable without DNA. The germline V gene has CDR1 SGHVS and CDR2 FQNEAQ. CDR3 length: 14 residues. CDR3 sequence: CASSLPWTSAEQFF. Drawing the rest from reference TRBV7-8 and TRBJ2-1, the complete variable domain is GAGVSQSPRYKVAKRGQDVALRCDPISGHVSLFWYQQALGQGPEFLTYFQNEAQLDKSGLPSDRFFAERPEGSVSTLKIQRTQQEDSAVYLCASSLPWTSAEQFFGPGTRLTVL.

The V call is TRBV10-3, the J call TRBJ2-3; TCRdb's D call of TRBD1 is untestable without DNA. This CDR3 is built from 15 residues. In germline, CDR1 is ENHRY, CDR2 SYGVKD. The CDR3 loop is CAIMYGRTSTDTQYF.

The chain uses TRBV6-2 or TRBV6-3 and TRBJ2-7; TCRdb lists TRBD1, though no DNA is available to test this call. This CDR3 spans 15 amino acids. Germline V gives CDR1 MNHEY, CDR2 SVGEGT. This chain's CDR3 is CASSSLERGLYEQYF.

This chain uses TRBV4-1 with TRBJ2-1. Germline assignment: CDR1 MGHRA and CDR2 YSYEKL. This CDR3 region has 15 residues. The CDR3 sequence is CASSQRVGVYNEQFF.

V and J are TRBV20-1 and TRBJ2-5; with no DNA, the TCRdb D assignment of TRBD2 cannot be verified. The CDR3 sequence is 12 residues long. The V gene's germline CDR1 is DFQATT and CDR2 SNEGSKA (reference sequence). CDR3 loop: CSAVAGGETQYF.

The CDR3: CASSRGLAEWGQETQYF. This chain links TRBV5-1 with TRBJ2-5; absent DNA, TCRdb's TRBD2 call cannot be checked. Germline-derived CDR1 and CDR2 are SGHRS and YFSETQ. The CDR3 totals 17 residues.

The gene calls are TRBV11-2 and TRBJ2-4; TCRdb reports TRBD1, a call that lacks DNA to check it against. Germline V gives CDR1 SGHAT, CDR2 FQNNGV. The CDR3 loop spans 13 amino acids. CDR3 sequence reads: CASSPGAVNIQYF.

The CDR3 reads CASSLGGRRWEVKLFF. The chain couples TRBV12-3 or TRBV12-4 to TRBJ1-4. This CDR3 contains 16 residues.

V and J are TRBV2 and TRBJ2-2; lacking DNA, the TRBD2 call made by TCRdb goes unchecked. The CDR3 totals 17 residues. Per germline, CDR1 SNHLY and CDR2 FYNNEI. CDR3 protein: CAIVTGTSGTNTGELFF.

The chain has TRBV6-1 and TRBJ2-1; the TCRdb D gene call, TRBD2, has no DNA to confirm it. Germline CDR1 is MNHNS and CDR2 is SASEGT. The CDR3 spans 17 residues. CDR3 sequence: CASRGLAGAKPYNEQFF.

The chain has TRBV29-1 and TRBJ1-2; with no DNA, the TCRdb D assignment of TRBD1 cannot be verified. The CDR3 has 11 amino acids. Per germline, CDR1 SQVTM and CDR2 ANQGSEA. The CDR3 loop reads CSVRGEYGYTF.

The rearrangement links TRBV7-9 to TRBJ1-1; without DNA, the TCRdb call of TRBD1 cannot be checked. The CDR3 is made up of 15 amino acids. The V gene's germline CDR1 is SEHNR and CDR2 FQNEAQ (reference sequence). CDR3 amino acids: CASRLAFRANTEAFF.

The V call is TRBV7-2, the J call TRBJ1-1. Germline V gene lookup returns CDR1 SGHTA and CDR2 FQGNSA. This CDR3 is 14 amino acids long. The CDR3 region is CASSLPIVNTEAFF. Based on the CDR3 plus reference TRBV7-2 and TRBJ1-1, the full variable domain is GAGVSQSPSNKVTEKGKDVELRCDPISGHTALYWYRQSLGQGLEFLIYFQGNSAPDKSGLPSDRFSAERTGGSVSTLTIQRTQQEDSAVYLCASSLPIVNTEAFFGQGTRLTVV.

J is TRBJ2-1 and V is TRBV14; TCRdb indicates TRBD1, and absent DNA this call remains unverified. The CDR3 is 12 amino acids. Per germline, CDR1 SGHDN and CDR2 FVKESK. The CDR3 protein is CASSLPADEQFF.